This TCR beta chain was recorded in a study of synovial regulatory T cells in juvenile arthritis. Broader study findings: iaTreg TCR repertoires were largely private across patients and partially overlapped synovial Teff and blood CPL. Synovial Tregs shared more CDR3 sequences with iaTregs than other blood Tregs. Inflammation-associated Treg cells in blood had less TCR diversity than the remaining blood Treg cells.

As concerns this clone: The target antigen is unknown.

CDR1 and CDR2 from the germline V gene are KGHSH and LQKENI. This CDR3 region has 15 residues. The record lacks a DNA sequence. Sequenced by immunoSEQ multiplex PCR; TCRdb stores in-frame clones only, minus some. The sample table includes 7,500 to 10,000 clones. Patients had median age around 12 years, range roughly 2.1-22.9. The sequence was collected from a donor younger than 30 with juvenile idiopathic arthritis. The J gene is TRBJ2-1, the V gene TRBV18; TCRdb's D call of TRBD1 is untestable without DNA. The sample consisted of Treg cells from blood. The sample's subset: remaining (HLA-DR-negative) circulating blood Treg cells. The CDR3 protein is CASSPTGGAYNEQFF.